These T cell receptor beta chains were read from a single sample in a study of cytomegalovirus exposure and HLA in healthy donors. The table came from immunoSEQ multiplex PCR; TCRdb's copy has only in-frame clones and leaves some out. Of 190,000 or so clones listed, around 83% are singletons. The sample taken for sequencing was PBMCs. These receptors all come from a man aged 50 to 59 in good health and CMV-seronegative. Each CDR3 is given with its conserved first and last residue. Fields, in order: clone size, V gene, J gene, D gene, CDR3 protein, CDR3 DNA. A D gene is named only where the DNA matches it firmly. Only some rows state a clone size, as once, few, many or a class for expanded clones.

clone size: .; V gene: TRBV4-3; J gene: TRBJ2-2; D gene: TRBD2; CDR3 protein: CASSQGRVNTGELFF; CDR3 DNA: TGCGCCAGCAGCCAGGGGAGGGTCAACACCGGGGAGCTGTTTTTT
clone size: .; V gene: TRBV7-9; J gene: TRBJ2-7; D gene: TRBD2; CDR3 protein: CASSWAGGHYEQYF; CDR3 DNA: TGTGCCAGCAGCTGGGCGGGGGGACACTACGAGCAGTACTTC
clone size: .; V gene: TRBV4-1; J gene: TRBJ2-7; D gene: TRBD1; CDR3 protein: CASSQVPWQGAYEQYF; CDR3 DNA: TGCGCCAGCAGCCAAGTTCCGTGGCAGGGGGCCTACGAGCAGTACTTC
clone size: .; V gene: TRBV7-2; J gene: TRBJ2-3; D gene: TRBD2; CDR3 protein: CASSLLAGNSGTQYF; CDR3 DNA: TGTGCCAGCAGCTTGCTAGCGGGCAATAGCGGTACGCAGTATTTT
clone size: few; V gene: TRBV5-1; J gene: TRBJ2-5; D gene: TRBD2; CDR3 protein: CASSTSGGGETQYF; CDR3 DNA: TGCGCCAGCAGCACCTCCGGGGGAGGGGAGACCCAGTACTTC
clone size: .; V gene: TRBV15; J gene: TRBJ2-7; D gene: TRBD1; CDR3 protein: CATSMDRGPGYEQYF; CDR3 DNA: TGTGCCACCAGCATGGACAGGGGGCCCGGCTACGAGCAGTACTTC
clone size: .; V gene: TRBV4-2; J gene: TRBJ2-7; D gene: TRBD2; CDR3 protein: CASSQDRASGRYEQYF; CDR3 DNA: TGTGCCAGCAGCCAAGATCGGGCTAGCGGCCGCTACGAGCAGTACTTC
clone size: .; V gene: TRBV6-4; J gene: TRBJ1-1; D gene: .; CDR3 protein: CASSGDNSNTEAFF; CDR3 DNA: TGTGCCAGCAGTGGGGACAACTCAAACACTGAAGCTTTCTTT
clone size: .; V gene: TRBV12-5; J gene: TRBJ1-5; D gene: .; CDR3 protein: CASAPRGDRNQPQHF; CDR3 DNA: TGTGCTAGTGCCCCCCGGGGGGACCGCAATCAGCCCCAGCATTTT
clone size: .; V gene: TRBV9; J gene: TRBJ2-2; D gene: .; CDR3 protein: CASSVVGAITGELFF; CDR3 DNA: TGTGCCAGCAGCGTAGTTGGGGCGATCACCGGGGAGCTGTTTTTT
clone size: .; V gene: TRBV10-3; J gene: TRBJ2-7; D gene: TRBD1; CDR3 protein: CAIREGQGGEQYF; CDR3 DNA: TGTGCCATCAGAGAAGGACAGGGTGGCGAGCAGTACTTC
clone size: .; V gene: TRBV29-1; J gene: TRBJ2-7; D gene: TRBD1; CDR3 protein: CSVEARQGAGEQYF; CDR3 DNA: TGCAGCGTTGAAGCCCGACAGGGGGCCGGCGAGCAATACTTC
clone size: .; V gene: TRBV12-5; J gene: TRBJ2-2; D gene: TRBD2; CDR3 protein: CASGSSQTSVAGELFF; CDR3 DNA: TGTGCTAGTGGTTCCTCCCAAACTAGCGTAGCCGGGGAGCTGTTTTTT
clone size: .; V gene: TRBV2; J gene: TRBJ2-3; D gene: TRBD2; CDR3 protein: CASSTRRGGGGTQYF; CDR3 DNA: TGTGCCAGCAGTACCCGGCGGGGGGGAGGCGGTACGCAGTATTTT
clone size: .; V gene: TRBV12-5; J gene: TRBJ2-7; D gene: TRBD1; CDR3 protein: CASVGQGAHEQYF; CDR3 DNA: TGTGCTAGTGTGGGACAGGGGGCACACGAGCAGTACTTC
clone size: .; V gene: TRBV2; J gene: TRBJ1-1; D gene: .; CDR3 protein: CASSVRQTGGAFF; CDR3 DNA: TGTGCCAGCAGTGTTCGGCAGACAGGTGGAGCTTTCTTT
clone size: .; V gene: TRBV6-5; J gene: TRBJ2-7; D gene: TRBD1; CDR3 protein: CASSSGTENYEQYF; CDR3 DNA: TGTGCCAGCAGTTCCGGGACAGAAAACTACGAGCAGTACTTC
clone size: .; V gene: TRBV19; J gene: TRBJ2-4; D gene: .; CDR3 protein: CASRQPGNNIQYF; CDR3 DNA: TGTGCCAGTAGACAGCCCGGGAATAACATTCAGTACTTC
clone size: .; V gene: TRBV7-3; J gene: TRBJ2-5; D gene: TRBD1; CDR3 protein: CASSQYSGTEETQYF; CDR3 DNA: TGTGCCAGCAGCCAATACTCAGGGACAGAAGAGACCCAGTACTTC
clone size: .; V gene: TRBV6-5; J gene: TRBJ1-1; D gene: TRBD1; CDR3 protein: CASSEPTGGAFF; CDR3 DNA: TGTGCCAGCAGTGAGCCCACAGGGGGAGCTTTCTTT
clone size: .; V gene: TRBV11-2; J gene: TRBJ2-3; D gene: .; CDR3 protein: CASSLGDYYTDTQYF; CDR3 DNA: TGTGCCAGCAGCTTAGGAGACTACTACACAGATACGCAGTATTTT
clone size: .; V gene: TRBV19; J gene: TRBJ1-3; D gene: .; CDR3 protein: CASSTGDMVSGNTIYF; CDR3 DNA: TGTGCCAGTAGTACCGGGGACATGGTTTCTGGAAACACCATATATTTT
clone size: .; V gene: TRBV6-5; J gene: TRBJ2-5; D gene: TRBD1; CDR3 protein: CASSSRTGGLKTQYF; CDR3 DNA: TGTGCCAGCAGTTCGAGGACAGGGGGCTTGAAGACCCAGTACTTC
clone size: .; V gene: TRBV2; J gene: TRBJ2-5; D gene: TRBD2; CDR3 protein: CASSEAQRGGTRTQYF; CDR3 DNA: TGTGCCAGCAGTGAAGCGCAACGGGGGGGCACGAGGACCCAGTACTTC
clone size: .; V gene: TRBV5-6; J gene: TRBJ2-6; D gene: .; CDR3 protein: CASSSWSSGANVLTF; CDR3 DNA: TGTGCCAGCAGCTCATGGAGTTCTGGGGCCAACGTCCTGACTTTC
clone size: .; V gene: TRBV9; J gene: TRBJ2-2; D gene: TRBD2; CDR3 protein: CASSFGLAGGNTGELFF; CDR3 DNA: TGTGCCAGCAGCTTCGGACTAGCGGGGGGGAACACCGGGGAGCTGTTTTTT
clone size: .; V gene: TRBV7-8; J gene: TRBJ2-1; D gene: TRBD2; CDR3 protein: CASSSNRLAGGLYNEQFF; CDR3 DNA: TGTGCCAGCAGCTCTAACCGACTAGCGGGGGGCCTCTACAATGAGCAGTTCTTC
clone size: .; V gene: TRBV7-9; J gene: TRBJ2-7; D gene: TRBD1; CDR3 protein: CASSLARQGPAEQYF; CDR3 DNA: TGTGCCAGCAGCTTAGCTCGACAGGGACCTGCCGAGCAGTACTTC
clone size: .; V gene: TRBV5-6; J gene: TRBJ2-5; D gene: TRBD2; CDR3 protein: CASSLVWSGRKETQYF; CDR3 DNA: TGTGCCAGCAGCTTGGTGTGGAGCGGGAGGAAAGAGACCCAGTACTTC
clone size: .; V gene: TRBV25-1; J gene: TRBJ1-2; D gene: TRBD1; CDR3 protein: CASTFGTANYGYTF; CDR3 DNA: TGTGCCAGCACCTTTGGGACAGCGAACTATGGCTACACCTTC
clone size: .; V gene: TRBV5-5; J gene: TRBJ2-3; D gene: TRBD2; CDR3 protein: CASSLIGLAGGLAREDTQYF; CDR3 DNA: TGTGCCAGCAGCTTAATTGGACTAGCGGGAGGGCTGGCCAGGGAGGATACGCAGTATTTT
clone size: .; V gene: TRBV7-6; J gene: TRBJ2-7; D gene: TRBD2; CDR3 protein: CASSYTSGGPGEQYF; CDR3 DNA: TGTGCCAGCAGCTATACTAGCGGGGGCCCCGGGGAGCAGTACTTC
clone size: once; V gene: TRBV18; J gene: TRBJ2-1; D gene: .; CDR3 protein: CASSPPDFADEQFF; CDR3 DNA: TGTGCCAGCTCACCACCGGATTTCGCGGATGAGCAGTTCTTC
clone size: .; V gene: TRBV23-1; J gene: TRBJ1-2; D gene: .; CDR3 protein: CASSQAGSYRGYTF; CDR3 DNA: TGCGCCAGCAGTCAGGCAGGGTCTTACCGGGGCTACACCTTC
clone size: .; V gene: TRBV2; J gene: TRBJ1-4; D gene: .; CDR3 protein: CASSAQGRFEKLFF; CDR3 DNA: TGTGCCAGCAGCGCACAGGGAAGGTTTGAAAAACTGTTTTTT
clone size: .; V gene: TRBV19; J gene: TRBJ1-5; D gene: .; CDR3 protein: CASTNGGGARGNQPQHF; CDR3 DNA: TGTGCCAGTACCAATGGAGGGGGGGCGCGTGGCAATCAGCCCCAGCATTTT
clone size: .; V gene: TRBV2; J gene: TRBJ1-5; D gene: TRBD1; CDR3 protein: CASSIVQGGNQPQHF; CDR3 DNA: TGTGCCAGCAGCATAGTACAGGGGGGGAATCAGCCCCAGCATTTT
clone size: .; V gene: TRBV7-9; J gene: TRBJ1-4; D gene: .; CDR3 protein: CSSSLRDTTEKLFF; CDR3 DNA: TGTTCCAGCAGCTTAAGGGACACTACTGAAAAACTGTTTTTT
clone size: few; V gene: TRBV10-3; J gene: TRBJ2-7; D gene: TRBD1; CDR3 protein: CAISDSGGQGAYEQYF; CDR3 DNA: TGTGCCATCAGTGACTCCGGTGGACAGGGGGCCTACGAGCAGTACTTC
clone size: .; V gene: TRBV29-1; J gene: TRBJ1-2; D gene: TRBD1; CDR3 protein: CSVTGQGGGYTF; CDR3 DNA: TGCAGCGTGACCGGACAGGGAGGTGGCTACACCTTC
clone size: .; V gene: TRBV4-3; J gene: TRBJ2-7; D gene: .; CDR3 protein: CASSQDRGTAVYEQYF; CDR3 DNA: TGCGCCAGCAGCCAAGATCGGGGGACAGCTGTCTACGAGCAGTACTTC
clone size: .; V gene: TRBV2; J gene: TRBJ1-2; D gene: .; CDR3 protein: CASKGSVWDTKGDGYTF; CDR3 DNA: TGTGCCAGCAAGGGTTCCGTGTGGGACACCAAAGGAGATGGCTACACCTTC
clone size: .; V gene: TRBV4-3; J gene: TRBJ2-2; D gene: .; CDR3 protein: CASSQAQGLNTGELFF; CDR3 DNA: TGCGCCAGCAGCCAAGCCCAAGGACTCAACACCGGGGAGCTGTTTTTT
clone size: few; V gene: TRBV5-5; J gene: TRBJ1-2; D gene: .; CDR3 protein: CASSFPGEGYTF; CDR3 DNA: TGTGCCAGCAGCTTTCCGGGGGAGGGCTACACCTTC
clone size: .; V gene: TRBV28; J gene: TRBJ2-2; D gene: .; CDR3 protein: CASSLSYTGELFF; CDR3 DNA: TGTGCCAGCAGTTTGAGTTACACCGGGGAGCTGTTTTTT